This is a list of T cell receptor beta chains from one sample in a study of cytomegalovirus exposure and HLA in healthy donors. Sequencing was performed with immunoSEQ multiplex PCR; in TCRdb, only in-frame clones are kept and a portion is missing. The data hold some 200,000 clones, with 80% to 95% observed a single time. Specimen: PBMCs. Receptors were obtained from a woman younger than 30 in good health and CMV-seronegative. The CDR3 runs from the conserved cysteine through the conserved F or W. Fields, in order: D gene, J gene, V gene, clone size, CDR3 DNA, CDR3 protein. D genes are given only for firm matches. Part of the rows lack a size; the others show once, few, many or a class for expanded clones.

>TRBD2|TRBJ2-1|TRBV6-4|.
TGTGCCAGCAGTGAGGAGGCGGGAGGGCCCCACAATGAGCAGTTCTTC
CASSEEAGGPHNEQFF
>TRBD1|TRBJ1-1|TRBV10-2|once
TGCGCCAGCAGCGGGACAGTGAACACTGAAGCTTTCTTT
CASSGTVNTEAFF
>.|TRBJ1-1|TRBV9|.
TGTGCCAGCAGCCCCCACCTCAGACAAGAAAGGACTGAAACTTTCTTT
CASSPHLRQERTETFF
>TRBD1|TRBJ1-4|TRBV7-2|.
TGTGCCAGCAGCTTGGACAGGCCTTCGAGTGAAAAACTGTTTTTT
CASSLDRPSSEKLFF
>.|TRBJ1-1|TRBV7-9|.
TGTGCCAGCAAGGATGGAGGGAAGATGGGGGCTTTCTTT
CASKDGGKMGAFF
>TRBD1|TRBJ1-2|TRBV28|.
TGTGCCAGCAGTTCCGGACAGGGTAACTATGGCTACACCTTC
CASSSGQGNYGYTF
>.|TRBJ2-6|TRBV11-2|.
TGTGCCAGCAGCTTATCGAGCTCTGGGGCCAACGTCCTGACTTTC
CASSLSSSGANVLTF
>TRBD2|TRBJ2-4|TRBV18|.
TGTGCCAGCTCACCATTATACGGGGGGGCGAACATTCAGTACTTC
CASSPLYGGANIQYF
>.|TRBJ2-2|TRBV30|.
TGTGCCTGGCCTTTTAACGGGGAGCTGTTTTTT
CAWPFNGELFF
>.|TRBJ1-1|TRBV6-1|.
TGTGCCAGCAGTCCCCAGCCGGGAGCGAACACTGAAGCTTTCTTT
CASSPQPGANTEAFF
>TRBD2|TRBJ2-2|TRBV2|once
TGTGCCAGCAGCGGACTAGCGGAGAACACCGGGGAGCTGTTTTTT
CASSGLAENTGELFF
>TRBD2|TRBJ2-7|TRBV7-2|.
TGTGCCAGCAGCCAAGTAGGCGGGAGATCCTACGAGCAGTACTTC
CASSQVGGRSYEQYF
>.|TRBJ1-1|TRBV19|.
TGTGCCAGTAGTACAGGGCGAGCTGGTAACACTGAAGCTTTCTTT
CASSTGRAGNTEAFF